This TCR beta chain was sequenced during a study of a mutant IDH1 vaccine in newly diagnosed glioma. Turning to the study itself: Most patients had received both radiotherapy and temozolomide, the prior options being radiotherapy, temozolomide, or both. General observations from the study: Changes in the top peripheral T cell clonotypes seemingly had no bearing on pseudoprogression.

Germline assignment: CDR1 SNHLY and CDR2 FYNNEI. V gave up 6 bases and J gave up 7 bases; unmatched junction bases: 6. The CDR3 contains 14 residues. The sample's time point: baseline, week 1 (first vaccination visit). The sample's treatment: pre-vaccination baseline after standard-of-care therapy. Sequencing was performed with immunoSEQ multiplex PCR; in TCRdb, only in-frame clones are kept and a portion is missing. This sample has some 19,000 clones, with roughly 84% found just once. Concerning this clone: The antigen is not known.

The rearrangement links TRBV2 to TRBJ1-4; TRBD1 matches 9 bases. This material consisted of PBMCs, taken from a glioma patient treated with radiotherapy, temozolomide or both. The TCR sequence derives from a man aged 40-49 years with glioma. The CDR3 reads CASRLQGASEKLFF. The CDR3, as DNA: TGTGCCAGCAGATTACAGGGGGCATCTGAAAAACTGTTTTTT.